This T cell receptor beta chain was recorded in a study of blood T cell repertoires in COVID-19 (TCRdb year 2020). General notes on the study: Samples covering the acute and convalescent phases of COVID-19 were provided by collaborators in the United States, Italy and Spain. The material from the prospective study consisted of cDNA or gDNA derived from T cells, B-cell-depleted T cells, or PBMCs. The dataset comprised deeply sampled blood TCRbeta repertoires from subjects exposed to, actively infected with, or recovered from COVID-19. The repertoires were released in a freely available public database intended as a resource for research on the immune response to SARS-CoV-2. Samples were obtained from the ongoing ImmuneRACE study (first 160 participants) and from about 1,300 subjects provided by 6 global collaborators. A de-identified subject ID, COVID-19 status, age in years and sex were almost always included in the sample metadata. Where available, HLA class I and class II types were obtained from metadata supplied by the sample provider rather than from assay-based typing.

What the research found in general, with its limitations: Clinical and demographic metadata were provided uncurated, with the amount varying by source and participant.

TCRbeta CDR3 regions were amplified from genomic DNA by means of the immunoSEQ Assay, a bias-controlled multiplex PCR. Turning to the authors' computational methods: Nucleated cell counts per sample were estimated from amplification of reference gene primers within the assay. Sequence reads were collapsed and filtered to measure the absolute abundance of every unique TCRbeta CDR3 rearrangement. Productive Simpson clonality was computed per sample as the square root of Simpson's diversity index over productive rearrangements. In TCRdb, the immuneACCESS table is reduced to in-frame sequences with V and J assigned. These tables do not hold every clone; where another copy was compared, an unresolved V gene accounts for under half, and the others remain unexplained. The V and J calls and clone size are taken from that table; D and trimming were inferred from the DNA. In all, the sample holds about 230,000 clones, and 65% to 85% of those were seen once. About 8% of the sample is in the top ten clones.

The CDR3, cysteine through phenylalanine, is 14 amino acids long. Of all the DNA, just the CDR3 is kept, 42 bases in frame from base 1. Unmatched junction bases come to 3, with V trimmed by 3 bases and J by 8 bases. From the germline V gene (reference sequence), CDR1 is LNHDA and CDR2 is SQIVND. As for this clone: The antigen this receptor binds is unknown. Qualities for individual bases were not recorded, and no much larger clone is one base off.

Collaborating institutions collected whole blood in K2EDTA tubes following their own protocols. For TCRbeta analysis, collaborators shipped samples in one of three forms: frozen whole blood, isolated PBMCs, or DNA extracted from either of those sample types. This receptor was identified in an elderly woman with acute or convalescent COVID-19. This chain is built from TRBV19 and TRBJ1-6; 8 central bases correspond to TRBD1. Sequencing was done on a sample of peripheral blood. The CDR3 protein: CASSIDRGYSPLHF. The nucleotides are TGTGCCAGTAGTATTGACAGGGGTTATTCACCCCTCCACTTT.